The present entry profiles one TCR beta chain with its context. The antigen remains unidentified. TCRdb ran MiXCR on the 5' RACE reads and lists one entry per CDR3 protein. This sample has 380,000 or so distinct CDR3 sequences; roughly an eighth occur once, and the top ten carry 22%. This sample stems from a study of T-cell memory formation after mild COVID-19. General observations from the study: Contracting CD8+ clones were enriched in EMRA, CD4+ mainly in CM and EM.

The V and J ends lost 5 bases and 8 bases respectively, with 21 bases between them. The CDR3 is 15 residues long. Germline-derived CDR1 and CDR2 are MNHEY and SVGEGT. This receptor was taken from a man aged 18 to 35 who had mild COVID-19 (a few samples of this study predate the infection). Cell type and time point are not known. Material for sequencing was PBMCs or a T cell subset sorted from them (not recorded which). The chain uses TRBV6-2 or TRBV6-3 and TRBJ1-2; D ambiguous. The CDR3 region has the DNA TGTGCCAGCAGTCTTAGAGGAGGAGACCCTTCCGGCTACACCTTC. Amino acids: CASSLRGGDPSGYTF.